This T cell receptor beta chain was identified in a study of glioma-infiltrating T cells after dendritic cell vaccination. At the level of the study: Autologous tumor lysate-pulsed dendritic cell vaccination was given between the early 2000s and the early 2010s. The vaccine used monocyte-derived dendritic cells pulsed overnight with autologous tumor lysate.

Comments on this clone: Its specificity is not known.

The table came from immunoSEQ multiplex PCR; TCRdb's copy has only in-frame clones and leaves some out. The sample shows about 110,000 clones, 90% of them seen only once. In germline, CDR1 is SGHDT, CDR2 YYEEEE. Trimming stripped 0 bases from V and 7 bases from J, with 10 bases between. CDR3 size: 13 residues. This sample's time point: after dendritic cell vaccination, including at tumor progression/relapse. Study results and caveats: Only a small number of patients had complete blood and tumor samples.

V usage is TRBV5-6 and J usage is TRBJ1-2; D is uncertain. This sample comprised blood, obtained after dendritic cell vaccination. The sequence was obtained from a human donor with glioblastoma. CDR3 DNA: TGTGCCAGCAGCTTGGATCCGCGCGGTGGCTACACCTTC. Its protein product is CASSLDPRGGYTF.